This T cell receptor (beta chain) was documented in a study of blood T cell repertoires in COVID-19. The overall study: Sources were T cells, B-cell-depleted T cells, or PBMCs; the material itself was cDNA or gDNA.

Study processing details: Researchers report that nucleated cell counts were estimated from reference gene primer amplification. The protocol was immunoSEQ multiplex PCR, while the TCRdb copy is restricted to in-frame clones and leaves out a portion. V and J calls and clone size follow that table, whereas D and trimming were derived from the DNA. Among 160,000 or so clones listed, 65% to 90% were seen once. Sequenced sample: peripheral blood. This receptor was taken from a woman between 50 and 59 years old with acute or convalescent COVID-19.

The CDR3 DNA sequence: TGTGCCAGCAGCGCGGGGGGGCGGCAGGAAAAACTGTTTTTT. Its translation is CASSAGGRQEKLFF. The chain joins TRBV9 to TRBJ1-4; D is perhaps TRBD1 (6 bases). The V end lost 3 bases, the J end lost 8 bases, and 14 bases lay between the germline ends. The CDR3 runs to 14 residues. Germline CDR1 and CDR2: SGDLS and YYNGEE.